The present T cell receptor beta chain was sequenced within a study of CD4 T cell repertoires in COVID-19. General study results and limits: Two or all three memory subsets shared several highly expanded SARS-CoV-2-reactive clonotypes.

Germline V lookup: CDR1 LGHDT, CDR2 YNNKEL (reference sequence). Between the trimmed V and J ends, which lost 1 base and 2 bases, there was a span of 6 bases. This CDR3 is 14 amino acids long. No culture step preceded sequencing of the ex vivo isolated memory T cells. Profiling relied on immunoSEQ multiplex PCR, and the TCRdb table lists in-frame clones only, not all of them. The sample yields some 71,000 clones, about 83% seen once. As to this clone: Its target is unknown. The sample holds other DNA sequences that translate to the same CDR3.

The chain recombines TRBV3-1 (or the pseudogene TRBV3-2) with TRBJ1-5; D unresolved. This specimen was CD4+ T cells from peripheral blood, taken after recovery from COVID-19. This TCR derives from a human donor who had COVID-19. Written as DNA, the CDR3 is TGTGCCAGCAGCCAAGCGGGAGGCAATCAGCCCCAGCATTTT. Its protein product is CASSQAGGNQPQHF.